Following are 3 T cell receptor beta chains from one sample sequenced in a study of graft-versus-host responses after intestinal transplantation. Profiling relied on immunoSEQ multiplex PCR, and the TCRdb table lists in-frame clones only, not all of them. The sample holds under 45,000 clones; over 90% are singletons and the top ten take 3.6%. Sequences were derived from PBMCs, sampled almost 750 days after intestinal transplantation. All receptors derive from a human patient who received an intestinal transplant, so some T cells may come from the graft donor.

The V and J genes are TRBV6-6 and TRBJ1-1; unclear D gene. Germline CDR1 reads MNHNY; CDR2 reads SVGAGI (reference sequence). There are 12 residues in the CDR3. The V end lost 2 bases, the J end lost 1 base, and 2 bases lay between the germline ends. The CDR3 DNA reads TGTGCCAGCAGTTACGAGAACACTGAAGCTTTCTTT. Protein sequence: CASSYENTEAFF.

The CDR3 region is CSHSSWGTEAFF. Here the CDR3 DNA reads TGCAGCCACAGCTCGTGGGGCACTGAAGCTTTCTTT. The chain is built from TRBV29-1 and TRBJ1-1; D remains unclear. V lost 8 bases, J lost 4 bases, and 14 bases lay in between. Germline CDR1 is SQVTM and CDR2 is ANQGSEA. This CDR3 spans 12 amino acids.

The chain has TRBV4-1 and TRBJ2-7; TRBD2 is a possible D gene (6 bases). The germline gives CDR1 MGHRA, CDR2 YSYEKL. The CDR3 length is 15 residues. Trimming took off 3 bases at V and 2 bases at J, with 14 bases between the two ends. The CDR3 sequence is CASSHPAGRTYEQYF. The DNA for the CDR3 is TGCGCCAGCAGCCACCCCGCGGGGAGGACCTACGAGCAGTACTTC.